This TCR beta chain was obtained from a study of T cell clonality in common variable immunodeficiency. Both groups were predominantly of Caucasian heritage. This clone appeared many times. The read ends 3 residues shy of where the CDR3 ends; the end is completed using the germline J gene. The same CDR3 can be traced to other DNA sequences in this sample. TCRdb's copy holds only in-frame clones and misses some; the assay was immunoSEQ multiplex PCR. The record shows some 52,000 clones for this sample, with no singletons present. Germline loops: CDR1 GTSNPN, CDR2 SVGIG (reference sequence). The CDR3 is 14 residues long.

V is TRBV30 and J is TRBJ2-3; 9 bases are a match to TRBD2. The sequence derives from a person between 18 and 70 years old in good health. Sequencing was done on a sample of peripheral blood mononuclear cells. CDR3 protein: CAWSGGRATSTQYF. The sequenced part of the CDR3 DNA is TGTGCCTGGAGTGGCGGGAGGGCCACCTCGACG.